The clone carrying this T cell receptor (beta chain) was counted a single time. This specimen belongs to a study of technical replicates of blood from several donors. CDR3 length equals 14 residues. J gave up 5 bases and V 2 bases, and 3 bases lay outside the gene matches. Germline V gene lookup returns CDR1 WNHNN and CDR2 SYGVQD (reference sequence). Libraries were prepared by immunoSEQ multiplex PCR; TCRdb keeps only in-frame clonotypes and omits some of them. This sample has roughly 76,000 clones, with approximately 92% found just once. The J gene is TRBJ2-5, the V gene TRBV10-1, with 9 bases lining up with TRBD2. The origin of this receptor is a human donor in good health. Some clones in this sample may be carry-over from other donors' samples. The sequenced sample consisted of T cells isolated from PBMCs. The CDR3: CASSEGLAKETQYF. In DNA, the CDR3 is TGCGCCAGCAGTGAGGGACTAGCGAAGGAGACCCAGTACTTC.